This TCR beta chain was retrieved from a study of T cell repertoires in cytomegalovirus infection. Trimming took 0 bases from V and 7 from J; bases not matched to a gene: 5. Germline V gene sequence: CDR1 SGHDN, CDR2 FVKESK. This CDR3 region has 16 residues. TCRdb called the reads again in MiXCR, with one record for every CDR3 protein. The profile shows roughly 230,000 distinct CDR3 sequences, 15% to 20% of them singletons. This clonotype was counted only a few times. Sequenced: CD8+ T cells from PBMCs. The receptor comes from a human donor in good health (CMV status not recorded). Some clones in this sample may be carry-over from other donors' samples. This chain uses TRBV14 with TRBJ1-6, with 8 bases aligning to TRBD1. The CDR3 region has the DNA TGTGCCAGCAGCCAAGATAGGAGACAGGGGAATTCACCCCTCCACTTT. Translating gives CASSQDRRQGNSPLHF.